This TCR beta chain comes out of a study of cytomegalovirus exposure and HLA in healthy donors. Points from the study as a whole: A link between a missense DCLRE1C variant and TCR beta V- and J-gene trimming emerged from a later analysis. Presence/absence analyses supposed approximately even sequencing depth among donors. Later on, an analysis found that several of the most significant clusters appeared to be linked to common viral pathogens, which included parvovirus B19.

Details on this clone: What it binds is not known.

V lost 1 base and J lost 8, with 7 bases in between. CDR1 is SGHRS, CDR2 YFSETQ, per germline. CDR3 length: 12 amino acids. PCR primers comprised 60 Vbeta and 13 Jbeta primers. How the authors handled the data: Later, an analysis found around 80 million unique TCR beta chains, and roughly 10 million of these were shared. Libraries were prepared by immunoSEQ multiplex PCR; TCRdb keeps only in-frame clonotypes and omits some of them. V and J calls and clone size are given by that table; D and trimming were obtained from the DNA. In the table there are about 64,000 clones, roughly 69% of which are singletons.

This TCR came from a woman between 45 and 65 years old in good health and CMV-seronegative. The genes are TRBV5-1 and TRBJ2-1; D unresolved. Sequenced sample: PBMCs. This CDR3 is CASSLSLYEQFF. DNA for the CDR3: TGCGCCAGCAGCTTGTCCCTTTATGAGCAGTTCTTC.